This TCR beta chain was obtained from a study of blood T cells in healthy people across ages. About the research overall: Roughly one uniquely barcoded beta molecule per two T cells was captured.

V was clipped by 6 bases and J by 8 bases, with 19 bases between them. The CDR3 is 13 residues long. CDR1 and CDR2 (germline): DFQATT, SNEGSKA (reference sequence). Of note for this clonotype: Its specificity is not known.

Whole-study findings and limits: The CMV status of each donor remained undetermined, and this could have confounded shifts in expanded clonotypes.

Primed by a sample-barcoded 5' primer and a J-beta primer mix, a second PCR proceeded for about 7 to 11 cycles. Each cDNA molecule was tagged by a template-switch adaptor with 12 random nucleotides. TCRdb itself ran the 5' RACE reads through MiXCR, one entry per CDR3 protein. The sample shows about 680,000 distinct CDR3 sequences, around 45% of them seen only once. The rearrangement links TRBV20-1 to TRBJ1-2; weak D call: TRBD1 (5 bases). Sequenced sample: blood. The TCR comes from a woman in her sixties in good health. The CDR3 DNA follows: TGCAGTGCAAGAAAGGGAGGGGTGGAGGGCTACACCTTC. The encoded protein is CSARKGGVEGYTF.